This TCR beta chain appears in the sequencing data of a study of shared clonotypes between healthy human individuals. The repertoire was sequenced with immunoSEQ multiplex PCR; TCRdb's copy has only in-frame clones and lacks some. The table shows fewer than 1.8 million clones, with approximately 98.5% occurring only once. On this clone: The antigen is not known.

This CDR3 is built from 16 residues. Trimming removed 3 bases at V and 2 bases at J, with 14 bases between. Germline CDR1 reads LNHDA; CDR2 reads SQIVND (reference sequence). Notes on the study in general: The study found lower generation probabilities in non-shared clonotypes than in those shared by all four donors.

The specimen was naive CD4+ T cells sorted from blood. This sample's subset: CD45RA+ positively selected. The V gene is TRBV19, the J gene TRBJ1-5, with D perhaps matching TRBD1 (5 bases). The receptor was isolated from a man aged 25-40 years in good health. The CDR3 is CASSIQGGFGNQPQHF. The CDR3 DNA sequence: TGTGCCAGTAGTATCCAGGGAGGCTTTGGCAATCAGCCCCAGCATTTT.